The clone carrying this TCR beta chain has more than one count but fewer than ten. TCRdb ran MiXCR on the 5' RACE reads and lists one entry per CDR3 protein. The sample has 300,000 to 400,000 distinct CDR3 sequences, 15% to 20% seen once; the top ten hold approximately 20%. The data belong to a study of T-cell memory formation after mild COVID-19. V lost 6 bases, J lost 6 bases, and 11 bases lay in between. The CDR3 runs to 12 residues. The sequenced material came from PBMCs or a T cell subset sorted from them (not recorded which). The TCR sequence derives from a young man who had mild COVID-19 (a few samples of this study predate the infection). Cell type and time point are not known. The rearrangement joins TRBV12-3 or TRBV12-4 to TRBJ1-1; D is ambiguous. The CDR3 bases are TGTGCCAGCAGCCCGGGAATGGCTGAAGCTTTCTTT. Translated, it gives CASSPGMAEAFF.